The rows below give T cell receptor beta chains drawn from one sample of a study of blood T cell repertoires in COVID-19. Only in-frame clones appear in the TCRdb table, and some are missing; sequencing was by immunoSEQ multiplex PCR. Of approximately 89,000 clones listed, more than 60% were seen once; the top ten hold less than 60%. Sequenced input: peripheral blood. All receptors come from a human donor in a cohort sampled during active COVID-19. The CDR3 runs from the conserved cysteine through the conserved F or W. D genes are given only for firm matches. Expanded clones are given a class, and other clones once, few, many or no size at all.

>TRBV5-1|TRBD2|TRBJ2-5|NA|15
TGCGCCAGCAGCTTTGTAGCGGGAGGTGGGGAGACCCAGTACTTC
CASSFVAGGGETQYF
>TRBV21-1|NA|TRBJ1-1|NA|20
TGTGCCAGCAGAACTAAAACAAACCCGGGACAGGGACTCATGAACACTGAAGCTTTCTTT
CASRTKTNPGQGLMNTEAFF
>TRBV5-1|TRBD2|TRBJ2-1|once|15
TGCGCCAGCAGCCCCGGGACTAGCGGAGCCAATGAGCAGTTCTTC
CASSPGTSGANEQFF
>TRBV6-5|TRBD1|TRBJ1-1|NA|15
TGTGCCAGCAGCCCCAGACAGGGGATGGGCACTGAAGCTTTCTTT
CASSPRQGMGTEAFF
>TRBV29-1|TRBD1|TRBJ2-6|NA|15
TGCAGCGTGCGGACAGGGGGGGCCGGGGCCAACGTCCTGACTTTC
CSVRTGGAGANVLTF
>TRBV24-1|TRBD1|TRBJ2-1|NA|14
TGTGCCACCGACAAAGACGACAGGGACCATGAGCAGTTCTTC
CATDKDDRDHEQFF
>TRBV28|NA|TRBJ1-5|NA|12
TGTGCCAGCACCCCAGTAAGTCAGCCCCAGCATTTT
CASTPVSQPQHF
>TRBV5-6|NA|TRBJ1-6|NA|15
TGTGCCAGCAGCCCCGGGACAAGCTATAATTCACCCCTCCACTTT
CASSPGTSYNSPLHF
>TRBV7-2|TRBD1|TRBJ2-7|NA|15
TGTGCCAGCAGCTTGGCCGGGACAGCCTGGCAGGAGCAGTACTTC
CASSLAGTAWQEQYF
>TRBV6-6|NA|TRBJ1-1|NA|14
TGTGCCAGCAACCTAATAACAGGGCGTGCTGAAGCTTTCTTT
CASNLITGRAEAFF
>TRBV7-9|TRBD2|TRBJ2-2|NA|15
TGTGCCAGCAGCCCTAGCGGGAGGAGGGCCGGGGAGCTGTTTTTT
CASSPSGRRAGELFF
>TRBV28|NA|TRBJ1-6|NA|12
TGTGCCAGCAGCCCAGACATGTCACCCCTCCACTTT
CASSPDMSPLHF
>TRBV5-1|TRBD1|TRBJ2-5|NA|15
TGCGCCAGCAGTCATGAGACAGGGCCTAGGGAGACCCAGTACTTC
CASSHETGPRETQYF
>TRBV7-2|TRBD2|TRBJ2-1|NA|17
TGTGCCAGCAGCTTAGTGATGGCGGGAGGGCTCGGGAATGAGCAGTTCTTC
CASSLVMAGGLGNEQFF
>TRBV7-2|NA|TRBJ2-2|NA|13
TGTGCCAGCAGCTATAGAGGCACCGGGGAGCTGTTTTTT
CASSYRGTGELFF
>TRBV7-9|NA|TRBJ2-7|NA|14
TGTGCCAGCAGCCCTCCCGGTGGCCGACAGGAGCAGTACTTC
CASSPPGGRQEQYF
>TRBV28|TRBD1|TRBJ2-2|NA|15
TGTGCCAGCGGAACCTACAGGGGGCGCGCCGGGGAGCTGTTTTTT
CASGTYRGRAGELFF
>TRBV29-1|NA|TRBJ2-1|NA|13
TGCAGCGTTGAAAACTACGGATTCAATGAGCAGTTCTTC
CSVENYGFNEQFF
>TRBV7-2|TRBD2|TRBJ2-7|NA|13
TGTGCCAGCAGCCCTGGGAGGGTCTACGAGCAGTACTTC
CASSPGRVYEQYF
>TRBV20-1|NA|TRBJ1-5|NA|14
TGCAGTGCTAGTGTCCAGGGCCGAGGTCAGCCCCAGCATTTT
CSASVQGRGQPQHF
>TRBV6-5|NA|TRBJ2-3|NA|16
TGTGCCAGCAGTTACTCCCCAGGGGCCGTTACAGATACGCAGTATTTT
CASSYSPGAVTDTQYF
>TRBV20-1|NA|TRBJ2-7|NA|11
TGCAGTGCTCGGTTACCCCCCGAGCAGTACTTC
CSARLPPEQYF